These T cell receptor beta chains were read from a single sample in a study of blood T cell repertoires in COVID-19. The assay was immunoSEQ multiplex PCR, and TCRdb's table has in-frame clones only and misses some. The sample includes roughly 350,000 clones, around 87% of them seen just once. The material sequenced was peripheral blood. The receptor set was obtained from a woman aged 45-59 years with COVID-19, enrolled during active disease. CDR3s include the opening cysteine and the closing phenylalanine or tryptophan.

J gene | V gene | CDR3 protein
TRBJ2-3 | TRBV11-2 | CASTSGGLAGGRRF
TRBJ1-2 | TRBV7-9 | CASSLFGVRSGYTF
TRBJ1-1 | TRBV19 | CASREQNTEAFF
TRBJ2-1 | TRBV2 | CASIRLFVNEQFF
TRBJ1-1 | TRBV15 | CATSRRHSSSISEAFF
TRBJ2-7 | TRBV6-1 | CASSEARFVGVGYEQYF
TRBJ2-1 | TRBV11-3 | CASSSQGAADNEQFF
TRBJ2-5 | TRBV7-9 | CASSLGLFLRETQYF
TRBJ1-1 | TRBV19 | CASSLSHRVNTEAFF
TRBJ1-5 | TRBV7-3 | CASSLQGDLPQHF
TRBJ1-1 | TRBV5-1 | CASSPQGARETAFF
TRBJ1-5 | TRBV11-2 | CASSLSGRDNQPQHF
TRBJ2-3 | TRBV7-2 | CASSLDFSGRDTQYF
TRBJ2-2 | TRBV7-2 | CASSLGRGPGELFF
TRBJ2-2 | TRBV18 | CASSLQGVLLTGELFF
TRBJ1-5 | TRBV2 | CASSEIGPRGPQHF
TRBJ1-1 | TRBV11-2 | CASSYNRGYTEAFF
TRBJ2-7 | TRBV7-9 | CASSFKLQGTDEQYF
TRBJ1-3 | TRBV29-1 | CSVEGDSWGRNTIYF
TRBJ2-2 | TRBV4-2 | CASLVGSADTGELFF
TRBJ2-1 | TRBV10-3 | CAISGTSAISYNEQFF
TRBJ1-2 | TRBV5-5 | CASNTGLGQGDYYGYTF
TRBJ2-7 | TRBV9 | CASSVATGDPYEQYF
TRBJ1-6 | TRBV6-2/TRBV6-3 | CASSYGDYSPLHF
TRBJ2-3 | TRBV18 | CASSPGQATDTQYF
TRBJ2-7 | TRBV7-2 | CASSLGLGEQYF
TRBJ2-1 | TRBV10-1 | CASSESSSGGLGEQFF
TRBJ2-7 | TRBV6-5 | CASSDPSNYEQYF
TRBJ2-3 | TRBV2 | CASRRTGWTDTQYF
TRBJ2-2 | TRBV30 | CAWSSGSAVTGELFF
TRBJ2-1 | TRBV4-1 | CASSQDLSGSFYNEQFF
TRBJ1-1 | TRBV18 | CASSPAVGQMNTEAFF
TRBJ1-2 | TRBV27 | CASSIGGAYGYTF
TRBJ2-5 | TRBV5-4 | CASSQGQGETQYF
TRBJ1-1 | TRBV9 | CASSVDTGNTEAFF